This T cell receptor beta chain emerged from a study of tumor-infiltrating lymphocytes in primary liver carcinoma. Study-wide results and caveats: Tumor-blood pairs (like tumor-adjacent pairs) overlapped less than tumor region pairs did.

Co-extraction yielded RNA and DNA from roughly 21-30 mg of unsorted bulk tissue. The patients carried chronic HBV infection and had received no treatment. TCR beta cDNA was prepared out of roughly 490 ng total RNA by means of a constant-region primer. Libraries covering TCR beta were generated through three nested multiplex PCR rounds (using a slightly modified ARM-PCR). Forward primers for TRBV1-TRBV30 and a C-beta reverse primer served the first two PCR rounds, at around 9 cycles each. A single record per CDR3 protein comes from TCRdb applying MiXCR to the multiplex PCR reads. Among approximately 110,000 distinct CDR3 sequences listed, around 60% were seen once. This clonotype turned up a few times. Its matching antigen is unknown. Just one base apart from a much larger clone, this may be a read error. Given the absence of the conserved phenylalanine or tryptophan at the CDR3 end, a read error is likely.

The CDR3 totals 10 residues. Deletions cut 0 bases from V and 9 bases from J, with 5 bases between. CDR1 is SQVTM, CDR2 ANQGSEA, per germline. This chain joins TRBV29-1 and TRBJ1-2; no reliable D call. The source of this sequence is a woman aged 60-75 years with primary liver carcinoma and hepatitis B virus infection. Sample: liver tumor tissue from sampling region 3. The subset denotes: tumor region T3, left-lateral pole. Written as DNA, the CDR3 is TGCAGCGTTGAAGAATCGAGCTACACCCCC. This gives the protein CSVEESSYTP.